Sequencing of this T cell receptor (beta chain) was carried out in a study of post-analysis software for immune sequencing data. Study results and caveats: Samples from a shared batch, those prepared together, strongly co-clustered by F measure. The five TRBV segments detected at higher frequency in patients than in controls included TRBV5-6, TRBV5-1 and TRBV20-1.

Germline V gene data show CDR1 as MNHNS and CDR2 as SASEGT. The CDR3 is made up of 15 amino acids. Trimming took off 1 base at V and 3 bases at J, with 11 bases between the two ends. Notes on this clonotype: The antigen is unknown.

TCR beta libraries were prepared from cDNA with unique molecular identifiers. TCRdb re-called the PCR reads with MiXCR, one entry per CDR3 protein. The data show some 240,000 distinct CDR3 sequences, roughly a third seen once. The receptor was derived from a girl between 10 and 17 years old with multiple sclerosis. The chain has TRBV6-1 and TRBJ2-3; D perhaps matches TRBD2 (5 bases). The sample taken for sequencing was blood. CDR3 DNA sequence: TGTGCCAGCAGTGAAGGAAGCGGTTGGACAGATACGCAGTATTTT. It encodes CASSEGSGWTDTQYF.